This is a list of T cell receptor beta chains from one sample in a study of T cell repertoires in cytomegalovirus infection. These receptors are not linked to any known antigen. TCRdb re-called the reads through MiXCR, storing one row per CDR3 protein. The data show roughly 500,000 distinct CDR3 sequences, with roughly a third seen just once and under 20% held by the top ten. Sequenced here: cultured PBMCs, sampled from culture after CMV antigen stimulation. Every receptor here comes from a human donor in good health (CMV status not recorded). Some clones in this sample may be carry-over from other donors' samples. Each CDR3 is given without its conserved first and last residue.

J gene | V gene | CDR3 protein
TRBJ2-7 | TRBV4-2 | ASSQAPQAVSGIYEQY
TRBJ2-7 | TRBV6-2/TRBV6-3 | ASSSSLLRTNEQY
TRBJ1-6 | TRBV18 | ASSPMAGMGNSPLH
TRBJ1-1 | TRBV10-3 | AIRTGAQAF
TRBJ2-1 | TRBV6-6 | ASSYSAPSGIYNEQF
TRBJ1-1 | TRBV7-2 | ASSLARQGAGAF
TRBJ2-2 | TRBV12-3/TRBV12-4 | ASSSSAGSTGELF
TRBJ2-3 | TRBV29-1 | SVEEDTQY
TRBJ2-5 | TRBV6-5 | ASSYSRASGQETQY
TRBJ2-3 | TRBV6-6 | ASRGTGGRRDTQY
TRBJ2-3 | TRBV7-9 | ASSLRAGDLTDTQY
TRBJ1-5 | TRBV4-3 | ASSQSLWGAQPQH
TRBJ2-3 | TRBV20-1 | SARVFNREADTQY
TRBJ2-3 | TRBV7-2 | ASSLFSLASGKRLTDTQY
TRBJ2-2 | TRBV15 | ATSRVYGNTGELF
TRBJ2-1 | TRBV5-1 | ASSSGTSSHNEQF
TRBJ2-3 | TRBV28 | ASNRGTATSTDTQY